Described below is a single T cell receptor beta chain sequence and its context. Original handling: Amplification with reference gene primers provided the estimates of nucleated cell counts. The data were produced by immunoSEQ multiplex PCR, yet TCRdb's version contains in-frame clones alone and is incomplete. V and J calls and clone size follow that table, whereas D and trimming were derived from the DNA. The sample lists about 170,000 clones; roughly 85% were seen once. Germline V lookup: CDR1 SGHTA, CDR2 FQGNSA. This CDR3 is built from 12 residues. The ends were cut back, 5 bases at V and 2 bases at J, with 7 bases in the middle. The data derive from a study of blood T cell repertoires in COVID-19. Study-level background: Material from acute and convalescent COVID-19 was sourced from the United States, Italy and Spain. PBMCs, B-cell-depleted T cells, or T cells provided the cDNA or gDNA that made up the material.

Sequenced input: peripheral blood. This chain uses TRBV7-2 with TRBJ2-7; D uncertain. The TCR was taken from a woman aged 80 or over with acute or convalescent COVID-19. CDR3 protein: CASSQEAYEQYF. The CDR3 nucleotides read TGTGCCAGCAGCCAAGAGGCCTACGAGCAGTACTTC.